This section outlines one T cell receptor beta chain sequence together with its context. The antigen is not known. The data were obtained in a study of T cells in pancreatic ductal adenocarcinoma. General study results and limits: This surgical cohort overrepresents the minority presenting with early-stage disease. Unique clonotypes were about 8-fold more numerous in blood than in tumor.

The selected patients with pancreatic ductal adenocarcinoma had surgery but no neoadjuvant therapy. Assay used: immunoSEQ multiplex PCR; TCRdb lists only in-frame clones, some missing. The top ten hold under 2.5% of the sample, which has tens of thousands of clones, approximately 90% seen once. This CDR3 region has 17 residues. From germline, CDR1 is ENHRY and CDR2 SYGVKD. Trimming shortened V by 2 bases and J by 1 base, and 18 bases separated the two germline ends. Source material: PBMCs. The sequence derives from a human donor with pancreatic ductal adenocarcinoma. The V and J genes are TRBV10-3 and TRBJ2-7, with D uncertain. CDR3 loop: CAISEGRHFRSSYEQYF. For the CDR3, the DNA is TGTGCCATCAGTGAGGGAAGACACTTCCGTTCTTCCTACGAGCAGTACTTC.